A selection of T cell receptor beta chains follows, all from one sample in a study of T cells after yellow fever vaccination. From the 5' RACE reads, TCRdb called clonotypes with MiXCR, one entry per CDR3 protein. This table has more than 300,000 distinct CDR3 sequences, 3.5% to 4.5% appearing once. This specimen was PBMCs, taken 15 days after the yellow fever booster vaccination. These receptors were collected from a man younger than 35 who received the YFV17D yellow fever vaccine. Each CDR3 is given with its conserved first and last residue. D genes are given only for firm matches. Only part of the rows carry a size: once, few, many, or a class if the clone is expanded.

V gene	J gene	clone size	D gene	CDR3 DNA	CDR3 protein
TRBV4-1	TRBJ2-4	.	.	TGCGCCAGCAGCCAAGATGACAGGAGGCTGTCCAAAAACATTCAGTACTTC	CASSQDDRRLSKNIQYF
TRBV2	TRBJ1-1	many	TRBD1	TGTGCCAGCAGTTCATCAGGGGGCGAAACTGAAGCTTTCTTT	CASSSSGGETEAFF
TRBV24-1	TRBJ1-5	few	TRBD1	TGTGCCACCAGTGAGCCCGGGACAGGGGGAAATCAGCCCCAGCATTTT	CATSEPGTGGNQPQHF
TRBV27	TRBJ2-3	few	TRBD2	TGTGCCAGCCACAGTCTGCTAGCGGGGGATCGAGATACGCAGTATTTT	CASHSLLAGDRDTQYF
TRBV6-6	TRBJ2-4	.	.	TGTGCCAGCAGTTACTCACGGACTCTACAAAACATTCAGTACTTC	CASSYSRTLQNIQYF
TRBV18	TRBJ1-1	few	.	TGTGCCAGCTCCCGGCCAACGCACCGGGACCTCCAGTTTGGTTTCTTT	CASSRPTHRDLQFGFF
TRBV24-1	TRBJ2-1	few	TRBD2	TGTGCCACCAGTGACGCCGGGAGGGGTCGGTCCAATGAGCAGTTCTTC	CATSDAGRGRSNEQFF
TRBV20-1	TRBJ1-2	few	TRBD1	TGCAGTGCGCTGAACAGGGGGCTTGGCTACACCTTC	CSALNRGLGYTF
TRBV25-1	TRBJ2-1	.	TRBD2	TGTGCCACCGACCGTCCTAGCGGGGGGTCCTACAATGAGCAGTTCTTC	CATDRPSGGSYNEQFF
TRBV5-6	TRBJ2-3	few	TRBD1	TGTGCCAGCAGCCGGGACAGTTGGGATACGCAGTATTTT	CASSRDSWDTQYF
TRBV7-3	TRBJ2-2	.	.	TGTGCCAGCAGCGGCCAAAGCGTATCTAACGGGGAGCTGTTTTTT	CASSGQSVSNGELFF
TRBV20-1	TRBJ2-5	many	TRBD1	TGCAGTGCTAGAGAAGGGACAGGGGGCGGTGAGACCCAGTACTTC	CSAREGTGGGETQYF
TRBV12-3/TRBV12-4	TRBJ1-6	.	.	TGTGCCAGCAGTCCGGACCATATGGGATCACCCCTCCACTTT	CASSPDHMGSPLHF
TRBV4-3	TRBJ2-1	few	.	TGCGCCAGCAGCCAAAAAAAAAGGGACTCTACGATTGGGCAGTTCTTC	CASSQKKRDSTIGQFF
TRBV6-2/TRBV6-3	TRBJ2-7	few	TRBD2	TGTGCCAGCAGTTCGCTTGGCGGGGGGGCTCGCGAGCAGTACTTC	CASSSLGGGAREQYF
TRBV19	TRBJ1-2	few	.	TGTGCCAGTAGTAGGGAGGTGAGGTGGATGTATGGCTACACCTTC	CASSREVRWMYGYTF
TRBV10-3	TRBJ1-6	many	TRBD1	TGTGCCATCAGTGAACAGGGGGTTGCACCCCTCCACTTT	CAISEQGVAPLHF
TRBV30	TRBJ1-1	few	TRBD1	TGTGCCTGGGGGACAGGAGCACTTGAAGCTTTCTTT	CAWGTGALEAFF
TRBV14	TRBJ2-1	few	.	TGTGCCAGCAGCCAAGAAGCGATGGGCTGGTACAATGAGCAGTTCTTC	CASSQEAMGWYNEQFF